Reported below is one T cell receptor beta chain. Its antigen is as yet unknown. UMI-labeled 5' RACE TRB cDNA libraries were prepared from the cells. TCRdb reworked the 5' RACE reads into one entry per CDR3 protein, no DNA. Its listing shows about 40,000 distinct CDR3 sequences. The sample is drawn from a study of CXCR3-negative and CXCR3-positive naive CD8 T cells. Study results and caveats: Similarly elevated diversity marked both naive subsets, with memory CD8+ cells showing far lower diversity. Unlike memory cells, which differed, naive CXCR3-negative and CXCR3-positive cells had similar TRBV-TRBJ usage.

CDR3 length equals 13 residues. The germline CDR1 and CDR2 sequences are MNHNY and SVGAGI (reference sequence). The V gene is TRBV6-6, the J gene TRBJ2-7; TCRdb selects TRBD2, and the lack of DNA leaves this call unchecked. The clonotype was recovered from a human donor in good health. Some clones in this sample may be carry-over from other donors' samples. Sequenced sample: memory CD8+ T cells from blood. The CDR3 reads CASSRQGSYEQYF.